Below are 19 T cell receptor beta chains sequenced from a single sample in a study of Graves' ophthalmopathy and Graves' hyperthyroidism (dated by TCRdb to about 2018). These reads were obtained on an Illumina HiSeq 2000. For repertoire sequencing, the TCR beta CDR3 regions were amplified from RNA transcripts. The first round was an RT-PCR using HTBI primers with the Qiagen OneStep RT-PCR kit, and this first round was followed by a second-round multiplex PCR, then size selection and purification. The public sequencing data were trimmed at Q25 with fastp and processed into clonotypes with MiXCR by TCRdb, which kept only in-frame beta chains. Here each entry gathers all rows of one CDR3 protein and keeps the most common genes and DNA. This sample gives 680,000 or so distinct CDR3 sequences in total; about 24% of them show up just once. The ten top clones hold approximately 6.9% of the sample. The sequenced material came from peripheral blood. These TCRs come from a young woman with stable Graves' hyperthyroidism. Some clones in this sample may be carry-over from other donors' samples. Donor details come from another sample of the same person, matched by shared clones.

The J gene is TRBJ1-1, the V gene TRBV29-1, with no clear D. Between the trimmed V and J ends, which lost 7 bases and 4 bases, there was a span of 16 bases. Germline-derived CDR1 and CDR2 are SQVTM and ANQGSEA. The CDR3 is 13 residues long. The CDR3 DNA is TGCAGCGGGGCCGGGAGGTCCGGCACTGAAGCTTTCTTT. It codes for CSGAGRSGTEAFF.

The chain is built from TRBV12-5 and TRBJ2-5, with a tentative D call TRBD1 (5 bases). The ends were cut back, 6 bases at V and 5 bases at J, with 13 bases in the middle. The germline CDR1 and CDR2 sequences are LGHNT and FRNRAP. The length of the CDR3 is 13 residues. CDR3 bases: TGTGCTAGTGGCACGACAGATGAGGAGACCCAGTACTTC. The encoded protein is CASGTTDEETQYF.

Many counts were recorded for this clonotype. The chain is built from TRBV6-1 and TRBJ2-2, with D uncertain. The V and J ends lost 2 bases and 2 bases respectively, with 3 bases between them. Germline loops: CDR1 MNHNS, CDR2 SASEGT. The CDR3 sequence is 13 residues long. The CDR3 nucleotides are TGTGCCAGCAGTGAACTCAACACCGGGGAGCTGTTTTTT. The encoded protein is CASSELNTGELFF.

The J gene is TRBJ1-6, the V gene TRBV3-1; maybe TRBD1 (5 bases). Trimming stripped 4 bases from V and 4 bases from J, with 20 bases between. The germline V gene has CDR1 LGHDT and CDR2 YNNKEL (reference sequence). There are 18 residues in the CDR3. The CDR3 DNA is TGTGCCAGCAGCCCCCTGGTGGACCTGGGGGGGTATAATTCACCCCTCCACTTT. It specifies CASSPLVDLGGYNSPLHF.

There are a few counts of this clonotype. The V and J genes are TRBV6-1 and TRBJ2-7; D is unresolved. Germline loops: CDR1 MNHNS, CDR2 SASEGT. This CDR3 is built from 10 residues. Deletions cut 6 bases from V and 5 bases from J, with 5 bases between. The CDR3 DNA reads TGTGCCAGCAGCGCCGACGAGCAGTACTTC. Translation: CASSADEQYF.

This clonotype was observed many times. The chain joins TRBV7-9 to TRBJ1-1; D is uncertain. V was shortened by 5 bases and J by 1 base, with 11 bases between the two germline ends. This CDR3 has 14 residues. CDR1 and CDR2 (germline): SEHNR, FQNEAQ (reference sequence). CDR3 nucleotides: TGTGCCAGCAGCGAGGAAGGGAGGAACACTGAAGCTTTCTTT. Translation: CASSEEGRNTEAFF. Full variable domain (outside the CDR3, taken from reference TRBV7-9 and TRBJ1-1): DTGVSQNPRHKITKRGQNVTFRCDPISEHNRLYWYRQTLGQGPEFLTYFQNEAQLEKSRLLSDRFSAERPKGSFSTLEIQRTEQGDSAMYLCASSEEGRNTEAFFGQGTRLTVV.

V and J are TRBV13 and TRBJ1-6; D unresolved. The CDR3 runs to 15 residues. Germline V gene sequence: CDR1 PRHDT, CDR2 FYEKMQ (reference sequence). The V and J ends lost 8 bases and 6 bases respectively, with 17 bases between them. The CDR3 nucleotides are TGTGCCAGCTCAGCCCGGTGGGAAGTTAATTCACCCCTCCACTTT. It translates to CASSARWEVNSPLHF. Together with reference TRBV13 and TRBJ1-6, the CDR3 gives the full variable domain: AAGVIQSPRHLIKEKRETATLKCYPIPRHDTVYWYQQGPGQDPQFLISFYEKMQSDKGSIPDRFSAQQFSDYHSELNMSSLELGDSALYFCASSARWEVNSPLHFGNGTRLTVT.

This chain joins TRBV27 and TRBJ1-5; TRBD1 aligns across 9 bases. J gave up 6 bases and V 5 bases, and 8 bases lay outside the gene matches. CDR3 length equals 15 residues. Germline CDR1 is MNHEY and CDR2 is SMNVEV (reference sequence). CDR3 in amino acids: CASSLGQGEGQPQHF. CDR3 nucleotides: TGTGCCAGCAGTCTGGGACAGGGCGAAGGTCAGCCCCAGCATTTT.

This clonotype was detected ten times or more. The J gene is TRBJ1-6, the V gene TRBV12-3 or TRBV12-4, with D possibly TRBD1 on 5 matching bases. V was cut by 8 bases and J by 5 bases, with 16 bases left in between. The CDR3 runs 15 residues. The CDR3 coding sequence is TGTGCCAGCGCTTTAGGGGTAACGGATAATTCACCCCTCCACTTT. Amino acids: CASALGVTDNSPLHF.

In this sample, this clonotype turned up many times. V usage is TRBV6-5 and J usage is TRBJ1-2; 9 bases fit TRBD1. V lost 0 bases to trimming and J lost 7 bases; unmatched junction nucleotides: 6. The CDR3 is made up of 15 amino acids. The V gene's germline CDR1 is MNHEY and CDR2 SVGAGI. CDR3: CASSYSNRGPSGYTF. DNA of the CDR3: TGTGCCAGCAGTTACTCGAACAGGGGGCCAAGTGGCTACACCTTC.

This clonotype came up many times. This sequence joins TRBV6-1 and TRBJ1-1, with 8 nucleotides matching TRBD1. J lost 3 bases, V lost 3 bases, and 3 bases had no gene match. Germline lookup yields CDR1 MNHNS and CDR2 SASEGT. The CDR3 has 14 residues. The CDR3 sequence: CASSDRGLDTEAFF. DNA for the CDR3: TGTGCCAGCAGTGACAGGGGGCTTGACACTGAAGCTTTCTTT.

This clonotype was counted many times. This chain connects TRBV18 to TRBJ1-5, with D maybe TRBD1 (6 bases). Trimming pared 1 base from V and 3 bases from J, leaving 10 bases between. CDR1 KGHSH and CDR2 LQKENI come from the germline V gene. This CDR3 contains 15 residues. CDR3: CASSPRPGANQPQHF. The DNA of the CDR3 is TGTGCCAGCTCACCACGGCCAGGGGCCAATCAGCCCCAGCATTTT.

At least ten counts were recorded for this clonotype. V and J are TRBV11-1 and TRBJ1-1; D not certain. V was trimmed by 5 bases and J by 1 base, leaving 20 bases between them. The CDR3 runs 17 residues. Germline V gives CDR1 SGHAT, CDR2 FQDESV (reference sequence). The CDR3 DNA sequence: TGTGCCAGCAGCGAATCCGAATGGAGGACCCGGAACACTGAAGCTTTCTTT. Amino acids: CASSESEWRTRNTEAFF.

V is TRBV13 and J is TRBJ2-2, with D uncertain. This CDR3 spans 13 amino acids. Per the germline V gene, CDR1 is PRHDT and CDR2 is FYEKMQ (reference sequence). The germline V and J ends were trimmed by 6 bases and 4 bases, with 9 bases remaining between them. This chain's CDR3 is CASSRSSTGELFF. The CDR3 nucleotides are TGTGCCAGCAGTCGGAGCTCCACCGGGGAGCTGTTTTTT.

This clonotype was found many times. This chain links TRBV5-1 with TRBJ2-7; 8 nucleotides align to TRBD1. The CDR3 is made up of 15 amino acids. Germline-derived CDR1 and CDR2 are SGHRS and YFSETQ. Germline trimming cut 1 base from V and 1 base from J; bases unmatched to any gene: 4. CDR3 in DNA: TGCGCCAGCAGCTTGTCGGGACAGGCGTCCTACGAGCAGTACTTC. This sequence encodes CASSLSGQASYEQYF. The full variable domain, in which reference TRBV5-1 and TRBJ2-7 provide the parts outside the CDR3, is KAGVTQTPRYLIKTRGQQVTLSCSPISGHRSVSWYQQTPGQGLQFLFEYFSETQRNKGNFPGRFSGRQFSNSRSEMNVSTLELGDSALYLCASSLSGQASYEQYFGPGTRLTVT.

This clonotype showed up many times. The V and J genes are TRBV24-1 and TRBJ2-5; D is perhaps TRBD1 (5 bases). The germline V gene encodes CDR1 KGHDR and CDR2 SFDVKD. This CDR3 has 15 residues. Trimming pared 8 bases from V and 5 bases from J, leaving 20 bases between. In nucleotides, the CDR3 is TGTGCCACCAAGGGGCAGGATGACGAGAGGGAGACCCAGTACTTC. Encoded protein: CATKGQDDERETQYF.

This clonotype has a count of ten or more. This chain uses TRBV30 with TRBJ2-7; tentatively, D is TRBD2 (7 bases). Germline V gene data show CDR1 as GTSNPN and CDR2 as SVGIG (reference sequence). CDR3 length: 15 residues. Trimming shortened V by 4 bases and J by 0 bases, and 16 bases separated the two germline ends. The CDR3: CAWKAWGGGSYEQYF. In DNA form, the CDR3 reads TGTGCCTGGAAGGCTTGGGGAGGGGGCTCCTACGAGCAGTACTTC. The full variable domain, in which reference TRBV30 and TRBJ2-7 provide the parts outside the CDR3, is SQTIHQWPATLVQPVGSPLSLECTVEGTSNPNLYWYRQAAGRGLQLLFYSVGIGQISSEVPQNLSASRPQDRQFILSSKKLLLSDSGFYLCAWKAWGGGSYEQYFGPGTRLTVT.

A note on this clonotype: A read error may explain this, as a much larger clone is one base away. This chain joins TRBV20-1 and TRBJ2-4; D possibly matches TRBD1 or TRBD2 (6 bases each). This CDR3 contains 14 residues. Germline V gene data show CDR1 as DFQATT and CDR2 as SNEGSKA (reference sequence). The CDR3 sequence: CSASRDLQGIIKYF. CDR3 sequence (DNA): TGCAGTGCTAGTAGGGACTTACAGGGCATCATTAAGTACTTC.

This clonotype was counted ten times or more. The chain carries TRBV12-3 or TRBV12-4 and TRBJ1-2, with 9 bases that match TRBD1. CDR3 length: 13 amino acids. Trimming at V came to 9 bases and at J to 5 bases, leaving 7 bases not matched to a gene. CDR3 bases: TGTGCCAGTCACAGGGGGCTGGGATATGGCTACACCTTC. Translating gives CASHRGLGYGYTF.